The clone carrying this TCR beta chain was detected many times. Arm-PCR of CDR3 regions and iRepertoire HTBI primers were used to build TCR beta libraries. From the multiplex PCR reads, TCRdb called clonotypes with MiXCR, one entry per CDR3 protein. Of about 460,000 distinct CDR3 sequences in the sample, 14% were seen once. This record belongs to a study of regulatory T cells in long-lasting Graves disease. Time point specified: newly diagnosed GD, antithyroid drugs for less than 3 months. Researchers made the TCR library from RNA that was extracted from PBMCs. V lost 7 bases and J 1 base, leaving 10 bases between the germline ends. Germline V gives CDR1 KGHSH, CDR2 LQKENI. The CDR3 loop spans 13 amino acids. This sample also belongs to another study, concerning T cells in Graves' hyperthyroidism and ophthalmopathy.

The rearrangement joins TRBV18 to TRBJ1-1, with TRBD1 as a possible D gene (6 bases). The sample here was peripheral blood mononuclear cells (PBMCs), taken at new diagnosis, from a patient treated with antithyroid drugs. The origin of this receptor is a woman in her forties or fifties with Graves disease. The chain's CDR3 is CASYTQGNTEAFF. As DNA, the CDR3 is TGTGCCAGCTACACACAGGGGAACACTGAAGCTTTCTTT.